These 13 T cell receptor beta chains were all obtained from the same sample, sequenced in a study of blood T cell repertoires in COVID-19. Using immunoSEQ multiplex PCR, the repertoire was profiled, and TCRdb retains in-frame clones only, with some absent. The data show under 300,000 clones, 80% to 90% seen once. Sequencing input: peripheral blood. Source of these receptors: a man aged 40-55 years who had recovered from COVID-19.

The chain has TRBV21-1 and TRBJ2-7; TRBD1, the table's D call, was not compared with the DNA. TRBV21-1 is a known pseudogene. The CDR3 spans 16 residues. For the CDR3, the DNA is TGTGCCAGCAGCGCTACTACAGGATCTGGGGCCTACGAGCAGTACTTC. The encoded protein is CASSATTGSGAYEQYF.

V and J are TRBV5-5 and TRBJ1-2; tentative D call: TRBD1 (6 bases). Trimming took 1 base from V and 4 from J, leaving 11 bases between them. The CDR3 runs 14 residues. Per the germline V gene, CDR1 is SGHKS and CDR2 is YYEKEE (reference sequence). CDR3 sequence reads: CASSLRTVTYGYTF. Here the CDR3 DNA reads TGTGCCAGCAGCTTGAGGACAGTGACCTATGGCTACACCTTC. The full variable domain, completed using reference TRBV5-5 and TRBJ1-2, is DAGVTQSPTHLIKTRGQQVTLRCSPISGHKSVSWYQQVLGQGPQFIFQYYEKEERGRGNFPDRFSARQFPNYSSELNVNALLLGDSALYLCASSLRTVTYGYTFGSGTRLTVV.

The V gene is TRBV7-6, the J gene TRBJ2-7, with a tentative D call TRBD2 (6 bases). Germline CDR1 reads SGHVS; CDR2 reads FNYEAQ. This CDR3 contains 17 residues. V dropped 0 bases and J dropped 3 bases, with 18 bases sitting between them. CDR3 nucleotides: TGTGCCAGCAGCTTAGCGTCCTCGGGGGTAACGATCTACGAGCAGTACTTC. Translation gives CASSLASSGVTIYEQYF.

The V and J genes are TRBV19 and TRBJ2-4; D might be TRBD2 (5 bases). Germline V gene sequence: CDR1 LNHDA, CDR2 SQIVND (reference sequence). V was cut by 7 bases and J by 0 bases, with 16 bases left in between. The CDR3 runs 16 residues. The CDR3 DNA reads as TGTGCCAGTACACCCCGTGCCGGGATAGCCAAAAACATTCAGTACTTC. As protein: CASTPRAGIAKNIQYF.

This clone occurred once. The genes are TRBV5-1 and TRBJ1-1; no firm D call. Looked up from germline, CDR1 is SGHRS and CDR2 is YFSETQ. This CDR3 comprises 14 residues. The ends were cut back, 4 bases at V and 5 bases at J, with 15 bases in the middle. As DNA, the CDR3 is TGCGCCAGCAGCCTGTCCCCAGGACTGACTGAAGCTTTCTTT. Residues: CASSLSPGLTEAFF.

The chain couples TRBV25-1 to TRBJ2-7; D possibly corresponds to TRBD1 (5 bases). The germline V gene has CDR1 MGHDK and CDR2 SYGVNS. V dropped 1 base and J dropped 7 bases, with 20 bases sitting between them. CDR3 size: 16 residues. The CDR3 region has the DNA TGTGCCAGCAGTGAATTCGACAGACTTGACCCTGGGGAGCAGTACTTC. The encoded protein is CASSEFDRLDPGEQYF.

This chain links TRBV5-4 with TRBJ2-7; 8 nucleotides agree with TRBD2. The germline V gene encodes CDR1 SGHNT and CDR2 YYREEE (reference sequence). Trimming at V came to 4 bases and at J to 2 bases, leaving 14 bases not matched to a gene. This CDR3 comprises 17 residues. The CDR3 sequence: CASSGGGRLAGPYEQYF. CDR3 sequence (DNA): TGTGCCAGCAGCGGGGGCGGTAGGCTAGCGGGTCCCTACGAGCAGTACTTC. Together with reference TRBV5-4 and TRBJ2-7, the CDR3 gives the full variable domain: ETGVTQSPTHLIKTRGQQVTLRCSSQSGHNTVSWYQQALGQGPQFIFQYYREEENGRGNFPPRFSGLQFPNYSSELNVNALELDDSALYLCASSGGGRLAGPYEQYFGPGTRLTVT.

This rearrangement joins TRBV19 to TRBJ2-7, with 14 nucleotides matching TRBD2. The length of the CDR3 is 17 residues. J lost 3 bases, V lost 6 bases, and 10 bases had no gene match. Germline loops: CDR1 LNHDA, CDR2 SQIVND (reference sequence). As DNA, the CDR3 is TGTGCCAGTAGCAACGGGGGACTAGCGGGAGCATTCTACGAGCAGTACTTC. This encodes CASSNGGLAGAFYEQYF.

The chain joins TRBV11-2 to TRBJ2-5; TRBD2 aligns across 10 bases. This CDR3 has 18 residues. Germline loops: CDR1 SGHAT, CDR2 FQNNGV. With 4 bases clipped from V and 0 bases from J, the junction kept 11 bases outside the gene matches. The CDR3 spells CASSSPSGSGEYQETQYF. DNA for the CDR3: TGTGCCAGCAGCTCTCCTAGCGGGAGCGGGGAGTACCAAGAGACCCAGTACTTC.

In DNA form, the CDR3 reads TGTGCCAGCAGCGTAGGGGCTAGGAGGGGCATGAACACTGAAGCTTTCTTT. Translating it yields CASSVGARRGMNTEAFF. This chain connects TRBV9 to TRBJ1-1; perhaps TRBD1 as D (5 bases). Between the trimmed V and J ends, which lost 0 bases and 0 bases, there was a span of 15 bases. Germline V gene data show CDR1 as SGDLS and CDR2 as YYNGEE. There are 17 residues in the CDR3.

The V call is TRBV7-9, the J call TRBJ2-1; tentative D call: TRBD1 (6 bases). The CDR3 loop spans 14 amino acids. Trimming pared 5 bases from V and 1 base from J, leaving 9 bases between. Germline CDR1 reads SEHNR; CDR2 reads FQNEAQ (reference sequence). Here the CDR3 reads CASSRTASYNEQFF. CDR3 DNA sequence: TGTGCCAGCAGCCGGACAGCTTCCTACAATGAGCAGTTCTTC.

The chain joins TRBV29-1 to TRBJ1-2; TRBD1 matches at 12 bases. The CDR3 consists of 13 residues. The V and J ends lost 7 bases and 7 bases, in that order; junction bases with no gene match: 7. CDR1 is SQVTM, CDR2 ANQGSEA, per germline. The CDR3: CSAGTGGSGGYTF. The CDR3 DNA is TGCAGCGCCGGGACAGGGGGCTCGGGTGGCTACACCTTC.

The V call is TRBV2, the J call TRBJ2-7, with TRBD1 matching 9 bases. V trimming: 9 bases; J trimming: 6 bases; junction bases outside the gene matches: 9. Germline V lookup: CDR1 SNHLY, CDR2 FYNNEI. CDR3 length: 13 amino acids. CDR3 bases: TGTGCCAGTACCGGGACAGGGAACTCCGAGCAGTACTTC. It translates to CASTGTGNSEQYF.